These 15 T cell receptor beta chains originate from one sample sequenced in a study of T cell responses to AZD1222 COVID-19 vaccine (dated by TCRdb to the early 2020s). The method behind the library was the immunoSEQ multiplex PCR assay. TCRdb stores this immuneACCESS table with in-frame sequences only. Part of the clones is absent; in the studies checked, under half of the shortfall reflects unresolved V genes, and no reason is known for the rest. Here the sample has 100,000 to 150,000 clones; more than 85% occur a single time. 3% of the sample is in the top ten clones. Reading the label with the study, this specimen's time point is: about 28 days (+/-7) after the second vaccine dose. The starting material was peripheral blood, obtained 28 days after the second AZD1222 dose. The receptors here all came from an adult who received the AZD1222 COVID-19 vaccine.

The genes are TRBV3-1 (or the pseudogene TRBV3-2) and TRBJ1-5; D uncertain. The V gene lost 4 bases and the J gene lost 1 base, with 5 bases spanning the gap. CDR3 length equals 13 residues. CDR1 is LGHDT and CDR2 is YNNKEL in the germline V gene (reference sequence). The CDR3 bases are TGTGCCAGCAGCCTGGGGAGCAATCAGCCCCAGCATTTT. This gives the protein CASSLGSNQPQHF.

This clone was recorded once. The genes are TRBV21-1 and TRBJ1-5. TRBV21-1 is tagged as a pseudogene. The CDR3 spans 15 residues. The CDR3 is CASRWNTPGFWPQHF. Here the CDR3 DNA reads TGTGCCAGCAGATGGAACACCCCTGGTTTTTGGCCCCAGCATTTT.

The chain employs TRBV30 and TRBJ1-3; D might be TRBD1 (5 bases). Germline V lookup: CDR1 GTSNPN, CDR2 SVGIG (reference sequence). V was shortened by 4 bases and J by 5 bases, with 15 bases between the two germline ends. The CDR3 length is 14 residues. CDR3 sequence (DNA): TGTGCCTGGATTCGGGACTTCACCAGAAACACCATATATTTT. It codes for CAWIRDFTRNTIYF.

The J gene is TRBJ1-1, the V gene TRBV11-2; D remains ambiguous. The CDR3 spans 14 residues. Germline V lookup: CDR1 SGHAT, CDR2 FQNNGV. V lost 2 bases and J lost 9, with 16 bases in between. The CDR3 protein is CASSLMVGPGKAFF. DNA of the CDR3: TGTGCCAGCAGCTTAATGGTAGGGCCAGGTAAAGCTTTCTTT.

V and J are TRBV19 and TRBJ1-5; possibly TRBD1 for D (6 bases). The CDR3 spans 13 residues. Trimming stripped 10 bases from V and 7 bases from J, with 17 bases between. Per germline, CDR1 LNHDA and CDR2 SQIVND (reference sequence). CDR3 protein: CATAGAPGQPQHF. CDR3 nucleotides: TGTGCCACGGCGGGGGCGCCTGGACAGCCCCAGCATTTT. The full variable domain, rest sourced from reference TRBV19 and TRBJ1-5, is DGGITQSPKYLFRKEGQNVTLSCEQNLNHDAMYWYRQDPGQGLRLIYYSQIVNDFQKGDIAEGYSVSREKKESFPLTVTSAQKNPTAFYLCATAGAPGQPQHFGDGTRLSIL.

This chain joins TRBV6-5 and TRBJ1-4; perhaps TRBD1 as D (5 bases). The CDR3 has 16 amino acids. Germline CDR1 reads MNHEY; CDR2 reads SVGAGI. V gave up 4 bases and J gave up 0 bases, with 12 bases separating them. The CDR3 is CASSSGRQTTNEKLFF. Here the CDR3 DNA reads TGTGCCAGCAGTTCGGGGCGACAGACAACTAATGAAAAACTGTTTTTT.

The genes are TRBV6-4 and TRBJ1-6, with TRBD1 as a possible D gene (6 bases). Looked up from germline, CDR1 is MRHNA and CDR2 is SNTAGT. The ends were cut back, 2 bases at V and 6 bases at J, with 11 bases in the middle. The CDR3 has 15 residues. The DNA of the CDR3 is TGTGCCAGCAGTGACACGCAGGGGCCTAATTCACCCCTCCACTTT. Translating gives CASSDTQGPNSPLHF.

CDR3 nucleotide sequence: TGTGCCAGCAGTGAGCAGACAGGGAACCATCAGCCCCAGCATTTT. This translates into CASSEQTGNHQPQHF. The rearrangement joins TRBV6-1 to TRBJ1-5; 7 bases align to TRBD1. CDR3 length: 15 amino acids. Germline-derived CDR1 and CDR2 are MNHNS and SASEGT. With 3 bases clipped from V and 5 bases from J, the junction kept 7 bases outside the gene matches.

Concerning this clone itself: At one end the junction does not follow the germline gene, possibly because of a read error. The chain combines TRBV20-1 with TRBJ1-6; 10 bases line up with TRBD1. The CDR3 runs to 9 residues. Germline CDR1 is DFQATT and CDR2 is SNEGSKA (reference sequence). The CDR3 sequence is CSASGTGAF. The CDR3 nucleotides read TGCAGTGCTAGCGGGACAGGGGCCTTT.

This chain links TRBV7-2 with TRBJ2-1, with 7 positions matching TRBD2. The CDR3 is 16 amino acids. With V trimmed by 1 base and J by 2 bases, 5 bases remained unmatched. CDR1 SGHTA and CDR2 FQGNSA come from the germline V gene. The CDR3 nucleotides are TGTGCCAGCAGCTTAGGTCCTAGCGGAACCTACAATGAGCAGTTCTTC. It specifies CASSLGPSGTYNEQFF.

The rearrangement links TRBV6-4 to TRBJ2-1; D not resolved. The V and J ends lost 2 bases and 5 bases respectively, with 10 bases between them. CDR3 size: 14 residues. Per germline, CDR1 MRHNA and CDR2 SNTAGT. The CDR3 DNA follows: TGTGCCAGCAGTGACGCTGGCCAAAACAATGAGCAGTTCTTC. Protein product: CASSDAGQNNEQFF.

J is TRBJ1-6 and V is TRBV19; D unresolved. Germline V gives CDR1 LNHDA, CDR2 SQIVND (reference sequence). V lost 6 bases and J 0 bases, leaving 3 bases between the germline ends. This CDR3 is built from 13 residues. CDR3 sequence reads: CASSRSYNSPLHF. Written as DNA, the CDR3 is TGTGCCAGTAGCCGCTCCTATAATTCACCCCTCCACTTT.

The chain uses TRBV5-5 and TRBJ1-6; D is unclear. Trimming took 1 base from V and 0 from J, leaving 5 bases between them. The CDR3 is 15 residues long. Germline assignment: CDR1 SGHKS and CDR2 YYEKEE (reference sequence). CDR3 protein: CASSLRSSYNSPLHF. Written as DNA, the CDR3 is TGTGCCAGCAGCTTGCGTAGCTCCTATAATTCACCCCTCCACTTT.

This clone was detected a few times. V usage is TRBV7-9 and J usage is TRBJ1-1; D unresolved. The germline gives CDR1 SEHNR, CDR2 FQNEAQ (reference sequence). Trimming removed 1 base from V and 1 base from J, with 16 bases in between. The CDR3 covers 17 residues. The CDR3 here is CASSLVGGYKSNTEAFF. DNA for the CDR3: TGTGCCAGCAGCTTAGTAGGCGGGTACAAGTCGAACACTGAAGCTTTCTTT.

The rearrangement joins TRBV24-1 to TRBJ1-6; D unresolved. Germline loops: CDR1 KGHDR, CDR2 SFDVKD. The CDR3 is made up of 14 amino acids. Trimming stripped 8 bases from V and 2 bases from J, with 9 bases between. The DNA of the CDR3 is TGTGCCACCAAGGAGATACCCTATAATTCACCCCTCCACTTT. Translating it yields CATKEIPYNSPLHF.